This TCR beta chain is from a study of low-dose radiotherapy and immunotherapy resistance in tumors. For the study at large: Dosing for Cohort 2 consisted of 1 Gy per fraction every two weeks, reaching a total of 13 Gy over 26 weeks.

This clonotype was recorded many times. It was with a constant-region primer and a V-primer adapter that TCRs were amplified over roughly 20 PCR cycles. TCRdb redid the calling of the reads with MiXCR, one entry per CDR3 protein. The sample has approximately 52,000 distinct CDR3 sequences, around 33% seen once; the top ten hold approximately 8.4%. Time point described: after trial treatment. The sample's treatment: LDRT plus nivolumab, ipilimumab, low-dose cyclophosphamide and aspirin (RACIN trial). The study gave donors nivolumab, ipilimumab, aspirin, low-dose cyclophosphamide and low-dose radiotherapy. The sequencing here drew on PBMCs, taken after low-dose radiotherapy plus immunotherapy. This clonotype originated in a male donor with rectosigmoid adenocarcinoma.

Written as DNA, the CDR3 is TGTGCCAGCAGCTTAAGGGGCCTGGGCAATGAGCAGTTCTTC. Its protein is CASSLRGLGNEQFF. V gene TRBV7-2 combines with J gene TRBJ2-1, with D maybe TRBD1 (5 bases). Germline V CDR1 and CDR2: SGHTA, FQGNSA. Trimming stripped 2 bases from V and 6 bases from J, with 11 bases between. The CDR3 has 14 amino acids.